These 4 T cell receptor beta chains were sequenced from one sample in a study of blood T cell repertoires in COVID-19. Assay used: immunoSEQ multiplex PCR; TCRdb lists only in-frame clones, some missing. The sample has a few hundred thousand clones; roughly 91% are singletons. The specimen was PBMCs or T cells enriched from blood (not recorded which). Source of these receptors: a man younger than 40 in a cohort exposed to, infected with or recovered from COVID-19 (not recorded which).

This clone showed up just a few times. The V gene is TRBV6-5, the J gene TRBJ1-4; TRBD1 matches at 9 bases. With 6 bases clipped from V and 8 bases from J, the junction kept 7 bases outside the gene matches. In germline, CDR1 is MNHEY, CDR2 SVGAGI. The CDR3 length is 14 residues. DNA of the CDR3: TGTGCCAGCAGCCCGGGACAGGGCCCCGAAAAACTGTTTTTT. It codes for CASSPGQGPEKLFF.

The V and J genes are TRBV25-1 and TRBJ2-5; the match to TRBD1 covers 9 bases. Per the germline V gene, CDR1 is MGHDK and CDR2 is SYGVNS. The CDR3 sequence is 15 residues long. The V segment lost 3 bases and the J segment 5 bases; nucleotides outside the gene matches: 7. The CDR3 protein is CASSDVTGGRETQYF. DNA of the CDR3: TGTGCCAGCAGTGACGTTACAGGGGGCCGGGAGACCCAGTACTTC.

This sequence joins TRBV5-6 and TRBJ1-1; D may be TRBD1 (5 bases). Deletions cut 0 bases from V and 0 bases from J, with 12 bases between. Looked up from germline, CDR1 is SGHDT and CDR2 is YYEEEE. The CDR3 is 16 residues long. CDR3 in DNA: TGTGCCAGCAGCTTGGGAACGACAGTCATGAACACTGAAGCTTTCTTT. The encoded protein is CASSLGTTVMNTEAFF.

V usage is TRBV24-1 and J usage is TRBJ1-5, with D tentatively TRBD1 (6 bases). CDR1 is KGHDR, CDR2 SFDVKD, per germline. The CDR3 has 12 residues. V was trimmed by 10 bases and J by 3 bases, leaving 9 bases between them. In DNA form, the CDR3 reads TGTGCCACAGGACAGCACAATCAGCCCCAGCATTTT. Protein product: CATGQHNQPQHF.